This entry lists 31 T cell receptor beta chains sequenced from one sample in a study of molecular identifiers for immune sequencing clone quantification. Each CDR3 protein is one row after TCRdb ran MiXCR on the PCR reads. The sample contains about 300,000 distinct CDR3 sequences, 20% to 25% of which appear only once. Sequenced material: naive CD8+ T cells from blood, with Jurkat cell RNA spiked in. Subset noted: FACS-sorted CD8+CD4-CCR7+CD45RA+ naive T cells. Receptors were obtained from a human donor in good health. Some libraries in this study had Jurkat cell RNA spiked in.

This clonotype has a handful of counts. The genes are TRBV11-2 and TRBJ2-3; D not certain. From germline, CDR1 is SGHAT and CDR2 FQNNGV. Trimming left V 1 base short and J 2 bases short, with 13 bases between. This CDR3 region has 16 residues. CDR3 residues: CASSLGDSLNTDTQYF. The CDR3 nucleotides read TGTGCCAGCAGCTTAGGTGATAGCTTGAACACAGATACGCAGTATTTT. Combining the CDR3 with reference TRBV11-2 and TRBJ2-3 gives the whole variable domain EAGVAQSPRYKIIEKRQSVAFWCNPISGHATLYWYQQILGQGPKLLIQFQNNGVVDDSQLPKDRFSAERLKGVDSTLKIQPAKLEDSAVYLCASSLGDSLNTDTQYFGPGTRLTVL.

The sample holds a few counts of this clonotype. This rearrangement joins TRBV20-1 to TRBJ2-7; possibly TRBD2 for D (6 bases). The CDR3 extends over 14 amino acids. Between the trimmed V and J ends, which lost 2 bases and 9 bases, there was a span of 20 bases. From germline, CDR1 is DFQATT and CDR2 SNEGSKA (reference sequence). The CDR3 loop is CSARPDYSYEGQYF. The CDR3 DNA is TGCAGTGCTAGACCGGACTATAGCTACGAGGGGCAGTACTTC.

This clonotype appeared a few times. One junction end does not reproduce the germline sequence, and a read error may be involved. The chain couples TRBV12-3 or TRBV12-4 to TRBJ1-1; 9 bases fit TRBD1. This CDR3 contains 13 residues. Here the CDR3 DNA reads TGTGCCAGCAGTATAGACAGGGGGAGTGAAACTTTCTTT. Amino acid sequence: CASSIDRGSETFF.

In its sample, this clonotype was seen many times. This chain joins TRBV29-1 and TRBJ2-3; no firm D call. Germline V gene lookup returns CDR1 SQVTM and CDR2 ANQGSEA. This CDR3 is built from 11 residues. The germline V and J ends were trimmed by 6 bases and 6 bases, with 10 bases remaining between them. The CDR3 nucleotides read TGCAGCGTCCTTAGACCCGATACGCAGTATTTT. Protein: CSVLRPDTQYF.

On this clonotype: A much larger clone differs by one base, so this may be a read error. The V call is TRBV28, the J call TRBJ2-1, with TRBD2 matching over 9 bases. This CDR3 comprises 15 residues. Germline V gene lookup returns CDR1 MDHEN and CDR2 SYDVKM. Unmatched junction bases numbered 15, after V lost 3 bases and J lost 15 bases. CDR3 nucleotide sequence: TGTGCCAGCAGTTTCTTTACGATTAGCGGGAGTGATCGGTTCTTC. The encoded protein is CASSFFTISGSDRFF.

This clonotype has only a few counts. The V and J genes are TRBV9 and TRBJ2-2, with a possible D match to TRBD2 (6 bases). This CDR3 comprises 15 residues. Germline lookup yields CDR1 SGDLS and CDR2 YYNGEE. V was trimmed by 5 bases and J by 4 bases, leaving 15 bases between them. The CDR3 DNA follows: TGTGCCAGCAGTCCCACGGCCGGGGGCACCGGGGAGCTGTTTTTT. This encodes CASSPTAGGTGELFF.

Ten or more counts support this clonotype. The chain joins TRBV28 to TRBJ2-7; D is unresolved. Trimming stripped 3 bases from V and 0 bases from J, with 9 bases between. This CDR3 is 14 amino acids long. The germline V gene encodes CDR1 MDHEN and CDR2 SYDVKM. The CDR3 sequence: CASSFPGSSYEQYF. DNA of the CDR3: TGTGCCAGCAGTTTCCCGGGTAGCTCCTACGAGCAGTACTTC.

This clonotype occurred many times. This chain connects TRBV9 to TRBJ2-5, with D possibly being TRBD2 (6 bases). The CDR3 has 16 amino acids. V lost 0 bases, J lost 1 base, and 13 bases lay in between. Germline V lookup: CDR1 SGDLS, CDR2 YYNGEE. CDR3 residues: CASSVVGEAAQETQYF. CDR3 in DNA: TGTGCCAGCAGCGTAGTAGGGGAGGCCGCCCAAGAGACCCAGTACTTC.

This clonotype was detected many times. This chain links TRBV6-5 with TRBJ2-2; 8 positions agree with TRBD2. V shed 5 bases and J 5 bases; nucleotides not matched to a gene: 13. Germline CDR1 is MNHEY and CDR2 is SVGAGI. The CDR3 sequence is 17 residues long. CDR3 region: CASSPSFPGTRTGELFF. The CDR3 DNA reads TGTGCCAGCAGTCCATCATTTCCCGGGACTAGGACCGGGGAGCTGTTTTTT.

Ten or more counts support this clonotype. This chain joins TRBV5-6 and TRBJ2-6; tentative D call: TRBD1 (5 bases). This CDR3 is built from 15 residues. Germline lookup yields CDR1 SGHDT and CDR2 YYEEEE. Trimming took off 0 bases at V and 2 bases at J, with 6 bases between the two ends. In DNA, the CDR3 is TGTGCCAGCAGCTTGGAAGGGGCTGGGGCCAACGTCCTGACTTTC. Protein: CASSLEGAGANVLTF.

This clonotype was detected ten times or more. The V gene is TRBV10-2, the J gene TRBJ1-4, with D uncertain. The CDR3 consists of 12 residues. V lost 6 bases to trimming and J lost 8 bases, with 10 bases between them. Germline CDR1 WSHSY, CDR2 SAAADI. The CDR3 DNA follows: TGCGCCAGCAGCCACGGATACGAAAAACTGTTTTTT. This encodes CASSHGYEKLFF.

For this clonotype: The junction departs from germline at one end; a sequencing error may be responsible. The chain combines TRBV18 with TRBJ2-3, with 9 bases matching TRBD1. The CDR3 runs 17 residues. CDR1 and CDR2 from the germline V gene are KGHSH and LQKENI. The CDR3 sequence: CASSPFRGQGVADTRYF. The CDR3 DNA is TGTGCCAGCTCACCATTTCGGGGACAGGGAGTCGCAGATACGCGGTATTTT.

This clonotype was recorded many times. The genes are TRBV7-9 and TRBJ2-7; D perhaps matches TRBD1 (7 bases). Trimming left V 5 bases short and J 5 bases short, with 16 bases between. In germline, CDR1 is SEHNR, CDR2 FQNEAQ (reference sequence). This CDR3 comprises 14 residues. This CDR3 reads CASSHPGGLNEQYF. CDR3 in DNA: TGTGCCAGCAGCCACCCAGGGGGGCTGAACGAGCAGTACTTC.

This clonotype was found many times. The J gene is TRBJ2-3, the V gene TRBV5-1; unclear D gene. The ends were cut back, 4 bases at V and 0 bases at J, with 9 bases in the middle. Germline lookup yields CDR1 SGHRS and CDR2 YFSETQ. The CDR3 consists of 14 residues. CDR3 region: CASSPWPSTDTQYF. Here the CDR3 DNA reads TGCGCCAGCAGCCCGTGGCCGAGCACAGATACGCAGTATTTT. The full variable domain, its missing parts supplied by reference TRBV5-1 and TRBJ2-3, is KAGVTQTPRYLIKTRGQQVTLSCSPISGHRSVSWYQQTPGQGLQFLFEYFSETQRNKGNFPGRFSGRQFSNSRSEMNVSTLELGDSALYLCASSPWPSTDTQYFGPGTRLTVL.

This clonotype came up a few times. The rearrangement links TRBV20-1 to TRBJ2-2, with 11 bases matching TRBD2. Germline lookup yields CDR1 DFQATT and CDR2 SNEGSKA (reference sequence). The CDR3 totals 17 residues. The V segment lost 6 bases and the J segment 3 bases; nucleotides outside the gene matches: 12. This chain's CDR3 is CSAPSWASGRYTGELFF. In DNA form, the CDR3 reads TGCAGTGCCCCAAGTTGGGCTAGCGGGAGGTACACCGGGGAGCTGTTTTTT.

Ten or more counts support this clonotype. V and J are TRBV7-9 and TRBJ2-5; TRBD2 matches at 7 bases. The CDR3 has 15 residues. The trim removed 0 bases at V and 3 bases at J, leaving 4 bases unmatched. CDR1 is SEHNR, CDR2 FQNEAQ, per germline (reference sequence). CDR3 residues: CASSLAGAGEETQYF. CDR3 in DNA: TGTGCCAGCAGCTTAGCCGGGGCGGGGGAAGAGACCCAGTACTTC.

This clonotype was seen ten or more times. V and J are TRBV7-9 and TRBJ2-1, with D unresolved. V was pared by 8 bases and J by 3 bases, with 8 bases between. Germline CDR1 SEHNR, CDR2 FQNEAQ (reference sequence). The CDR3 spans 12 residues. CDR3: CASRNLYNEQFF. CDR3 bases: TGTGCCAGCCGGAACCTCTACAATGAGCAGTTCTTC.

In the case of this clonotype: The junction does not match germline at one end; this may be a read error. This CDR3 reads CASSHDSGTGVLPYEQCF. In nucleotides, the CDR3 is TGTGCCAGCAGCCACGACTCCGGCACGGGGGTGCTCCCCTACGAGCAGTGCTTC. This rearrangement joins TRBV14 to TRBJ2-7; a possible D gene is TRBD2 (6 bases). This CDR3 is 18 amino acids long. Germline CDR1 is SGHDN and CDR2 is FVKESK.

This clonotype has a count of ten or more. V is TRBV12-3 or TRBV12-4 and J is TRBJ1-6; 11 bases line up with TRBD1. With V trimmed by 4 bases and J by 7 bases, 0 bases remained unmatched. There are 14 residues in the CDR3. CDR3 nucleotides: TGTGCCAGCAGTTGGACAGGGGGCAATTCACCCCTCCACTTT. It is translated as CASSWTGGNSPLHF.

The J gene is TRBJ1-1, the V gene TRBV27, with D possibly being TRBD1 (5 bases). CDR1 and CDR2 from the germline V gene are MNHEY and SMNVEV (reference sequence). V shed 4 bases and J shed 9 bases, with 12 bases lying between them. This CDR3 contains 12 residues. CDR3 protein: CASSSRGGKAFF. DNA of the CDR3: TGTGCCAGCAGTTCCCGGGGGGGGAAAGCTTTCTTT.

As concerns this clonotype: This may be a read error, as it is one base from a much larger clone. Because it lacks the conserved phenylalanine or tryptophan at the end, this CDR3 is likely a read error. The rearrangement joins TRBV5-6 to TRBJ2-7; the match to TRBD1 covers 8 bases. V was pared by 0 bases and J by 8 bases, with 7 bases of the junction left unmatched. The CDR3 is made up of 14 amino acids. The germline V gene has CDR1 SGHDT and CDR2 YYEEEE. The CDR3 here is CASSLGAGGNKQYS. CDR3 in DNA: TGTGCCAGCAGCTTGGGGGCAGGGGGCAACAAGCAGTACTCC.

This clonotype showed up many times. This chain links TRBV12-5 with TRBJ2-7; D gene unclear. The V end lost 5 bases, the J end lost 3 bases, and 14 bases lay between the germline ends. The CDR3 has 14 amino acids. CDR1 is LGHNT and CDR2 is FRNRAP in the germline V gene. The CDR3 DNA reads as TGTGCTAGTGGTCCGGTCGGATCCAACTACGAGCAGTACTTC. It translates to CASGPVGSNYEQYF. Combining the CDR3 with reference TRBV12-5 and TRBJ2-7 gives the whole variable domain DARVTQTPRHKVTEMGQEVTMRCQPILGHNTVFWYRQTMMQGLELLAYFRNRAPLDDSGMPKDRFSAEMPDATLATLKIQPSEPRDSAVYFCASGPVGSNYEQYFGPGTRLTVT.

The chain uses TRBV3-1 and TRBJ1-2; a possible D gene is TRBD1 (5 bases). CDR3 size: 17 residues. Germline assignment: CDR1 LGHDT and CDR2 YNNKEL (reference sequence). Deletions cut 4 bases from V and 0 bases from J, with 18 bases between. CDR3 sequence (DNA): TGTGCCAGCAGCCCCCTAAAACCGAGACAGACTAACTATGGCTACACCTTC. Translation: CASSPLKPRQTNYGYTF.

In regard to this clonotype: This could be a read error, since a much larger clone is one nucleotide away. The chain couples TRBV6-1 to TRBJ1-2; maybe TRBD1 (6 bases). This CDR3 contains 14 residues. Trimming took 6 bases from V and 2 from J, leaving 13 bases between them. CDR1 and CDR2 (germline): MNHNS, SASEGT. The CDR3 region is CASRWGRGNYGYTF. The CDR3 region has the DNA TGTGCCAGCAGATGGGGCAGGGGAAACTATGGCTACACCTTC.

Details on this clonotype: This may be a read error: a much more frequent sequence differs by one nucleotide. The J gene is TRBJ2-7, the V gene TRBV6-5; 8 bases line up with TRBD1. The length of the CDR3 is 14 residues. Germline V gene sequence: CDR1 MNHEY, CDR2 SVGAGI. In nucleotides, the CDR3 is TGTGCCAGCAGTTTACCGGACAGGGTCTACGAGCGGTACTTC. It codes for CASSLPDRVYERYF.

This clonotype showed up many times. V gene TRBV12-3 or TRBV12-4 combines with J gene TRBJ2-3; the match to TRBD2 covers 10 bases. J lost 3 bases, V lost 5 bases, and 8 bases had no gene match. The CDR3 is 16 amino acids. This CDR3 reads CASSPLGTSDTDTQYF. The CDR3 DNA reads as TGTGCCAGCAGTCCCCTCGGGACTAGCGATACAGATACGCAGTATTTT.

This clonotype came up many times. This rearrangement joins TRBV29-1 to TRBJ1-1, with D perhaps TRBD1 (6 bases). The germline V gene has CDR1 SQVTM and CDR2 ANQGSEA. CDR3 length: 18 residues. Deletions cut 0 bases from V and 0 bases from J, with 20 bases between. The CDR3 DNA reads TGCAGCGTTGAAGATCCGGATGCGGGGGCGCGGGTGAACACTGAAGCTTTCTTT. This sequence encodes CSVEDPDAGARVNTEAFF.

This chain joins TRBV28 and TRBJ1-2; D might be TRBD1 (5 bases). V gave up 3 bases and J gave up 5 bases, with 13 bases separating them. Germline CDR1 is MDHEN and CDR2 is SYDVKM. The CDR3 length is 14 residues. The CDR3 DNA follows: TGTGCCAGCAGTTTGGCAGGGCTGGGGTATGGCTACACCTTC. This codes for CASSLAGLGYGYTF.

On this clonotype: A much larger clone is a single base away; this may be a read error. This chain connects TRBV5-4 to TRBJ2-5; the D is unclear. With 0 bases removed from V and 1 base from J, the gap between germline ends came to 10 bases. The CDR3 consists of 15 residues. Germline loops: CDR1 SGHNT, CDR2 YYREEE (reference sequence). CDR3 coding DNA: TGTGCCAGCAGCTTGGTCGCGCACCCCCAAGAGACCCAGTACTTC. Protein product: CASSLVAHPQETQYF.

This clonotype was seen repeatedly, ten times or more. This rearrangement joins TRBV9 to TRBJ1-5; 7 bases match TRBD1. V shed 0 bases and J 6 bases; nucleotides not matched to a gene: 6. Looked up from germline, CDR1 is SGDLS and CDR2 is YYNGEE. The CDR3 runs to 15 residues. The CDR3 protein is CASSVGGTEGQPQHF. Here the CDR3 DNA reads TGTGCCAGCAGCGTAGGGGGGACAGAAGGTCAGCCCCAGCATTTT.

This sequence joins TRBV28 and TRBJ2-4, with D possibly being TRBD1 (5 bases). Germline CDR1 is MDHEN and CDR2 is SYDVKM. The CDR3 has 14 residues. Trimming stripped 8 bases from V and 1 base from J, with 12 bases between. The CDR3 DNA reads TGTGCCAGCTTCAGGGAAATGGCCAAAAACATTCAGTACTTC. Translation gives CASFREMAKNIQYF.